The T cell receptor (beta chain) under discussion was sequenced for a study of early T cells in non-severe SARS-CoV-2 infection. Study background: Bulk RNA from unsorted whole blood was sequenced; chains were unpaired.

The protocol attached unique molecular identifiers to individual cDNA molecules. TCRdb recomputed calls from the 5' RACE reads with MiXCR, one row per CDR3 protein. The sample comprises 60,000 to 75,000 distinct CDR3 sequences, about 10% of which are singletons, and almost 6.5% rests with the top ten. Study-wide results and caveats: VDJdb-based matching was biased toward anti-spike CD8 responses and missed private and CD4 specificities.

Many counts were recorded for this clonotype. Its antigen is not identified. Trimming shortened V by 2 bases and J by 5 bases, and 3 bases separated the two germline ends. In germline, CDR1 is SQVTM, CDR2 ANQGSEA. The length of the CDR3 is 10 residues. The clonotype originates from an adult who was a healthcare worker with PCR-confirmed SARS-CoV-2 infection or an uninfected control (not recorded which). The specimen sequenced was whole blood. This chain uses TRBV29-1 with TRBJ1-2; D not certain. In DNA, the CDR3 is TGCAGCGTTGAATCGTATGGCTACACCTTC. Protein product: CSVESYGYTF.